What follows are 2 T cell receptor beta chains derived from one specimen sequenced in a study of T-cell reconstitution after alpha-beta-depleted transplantation in children. Using unique molecular identifiers, the investigators prepared the TCRbeta library. From the PCR reads, TCRdb called clonotypes with MiXCR, one entry per CDR3 protein. Here the sample spans hundreds of thousands of distinct CDR3 sequences, roughly 13% being singletons. Specimen: PBMCs, collected from the stem cell graft. The receptors were gathered from a human donor who donated a stem cell graft to a child with Fanconi anemia.

This chain joins TRBV7-2 and TRBJ2-1, with 8 bases fitting TRBD2. CDR1 and CDR2 (germline): SGHTA, FQGNSA. The length of the CDR3 is 15 residues. The V gene end was trimmed by 0 bases and the J gene end by 7 bases; junction bases not matched to a gene: 5. CDR3 protein: CASSLAGRGDNEQFF. In DNA, the CDR3 is TGTGCCAGCAGCTTAGCCGGGCGGGGGGATAATGAGCAGTTCTTC.

There are many counts of this clonotype. V gene TRBV24-1 combines with J gene TRBJ2-5; possibly TRBD2 for D (7 bases). The V and J ends lost 0 bases and 6 bases respectively, with 13 bases between them. The germline CDR1 and CDR2 sequences are KGHDR and SFDVKD. The CDR3 has 15 residues. The CDR3 DNA reads as TGTGCCACCAGTGATTTGAAGGGGGGGCGGAAGACCCAGTACTTC. Translating it yields CATSDLKGGRKTQYF.